The clone carrying this T cell receptor (beta chain) was picked up a small number of times. The entry originates in a study of identical twins. Each CDR3 protein gets one entry after TCRdb re-called the 5' RACE reads with MiXCR. The table lists around 300,000 distinct CDR3 sequences, roughly 8.6% of them singletons, with less than 2.5% in the top ten. Losses at the gene ends were 5 bases for V and 1 base for J; bases not matched to a gene: 5. The V gene's germline CDR1 is SGHAT and CDR2 FQNNGV. The CDR3 length is 15 residues. These data were also reused for a study on yellow fever vaccine responses in identical twins.

The receptor comes from a woman aged 18 to 35 in good health. The rearrangement links TRBV11-2 to TRBJ2-3, with 8 bases fitting TRBD1. The source material was memory (CD45RO+) T cells sorted from blood. The DNA of the CDR3 is TGTGCCAGCAGCCACCCAGGGGGCCGCACAGATACGCAGTATTTT. It translates to CASSHPGGRTDTQYF.